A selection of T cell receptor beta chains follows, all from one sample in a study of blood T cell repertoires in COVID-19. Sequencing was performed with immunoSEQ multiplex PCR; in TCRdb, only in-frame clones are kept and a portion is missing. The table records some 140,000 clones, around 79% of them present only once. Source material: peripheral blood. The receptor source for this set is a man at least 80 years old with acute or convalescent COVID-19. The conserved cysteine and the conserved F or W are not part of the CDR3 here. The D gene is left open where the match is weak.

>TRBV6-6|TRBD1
ASSHRLTGVDTGELF
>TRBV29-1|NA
SVGERYEQY
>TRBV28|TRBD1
ASSQDRGRGYT
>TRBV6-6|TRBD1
ASSYPGTGTDTQY
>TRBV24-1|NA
ATSDITGSNQPQH
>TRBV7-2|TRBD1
ASGAGQGYGYT
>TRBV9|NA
ASSTNSGNEQF
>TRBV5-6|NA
ASSLGARVGLTEAF
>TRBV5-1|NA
ASKIGTEAYNEQF
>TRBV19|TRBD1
ASLGTGVMSNTEAF
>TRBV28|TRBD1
AGGQGAGETQY
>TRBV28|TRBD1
ASSTGGNTGELF
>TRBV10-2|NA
ASSEPGHDYGYT
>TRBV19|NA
ASSIFTGGGTEAF